This TCR beta chain stems from a study of cytomegalovirus exposure and HLA in healthy donors. In its sample, this clone was seen a few times. The antigen is not known. Study-level findings and limits: A prior analysis recorded that most TCR beta V segments were productive about 87% or about 30% of the time. A later analysis reportedly found that, within productive TCRs, an Asian-associated ancestry cluster had fewer N-insertions than the mean observed across the roughly 690 donors. Later analysis identified a missense DCLRE1C variant that was linked to TCR beta V- and J-gene trimming.

V was cut by 2 bases and J by 0 bases, with 4 bases left in between. Germline V lookup: CDR1 SGHRS, CDR2 YFSETQ. The CDR3 is made up of 13 amino acids. The PCR had 60 Vbeta and 13 Jbeta primers. Generated by immunoSEQ multiplex PCR, the TCRdb table keeps only in-frame clones and is missing some. The sample lists roughly 70,000 clones; around 72% were seen once. This chain joins TRBV5-1 and TRBJ2-3; D uncertain. The sample consisted of PBMCs. The TCR originated in a male donor in good health and CMV-seropositive. CDR3 in amino acids: CASSFSSTDTQYF. The CDR3 nucleotides are TGCGCCAGCAGCTTTTCTAGCACAGATACGCAGTATTTT.